This T cell receptor (beta chain) appears in the sequencing data of a study of blood T cell repertoires in COVID-19 (dated by TCRdb to 2020 to 2021). The study in broad terms: The collaborator samples originated in the United States, Italy and Spain and spanned the acute and convalescent phases of COVID-19. Deeply sampled blood TCRbeta repertoires from subjects exposed to, actively infected with, or recovered from COVID-19 were included in the dataset. The material from the prospective study consisted of cDNA or gDNA derived from T cells, B-cell-depleted T cells, or PBMCs. Where HLA class I and class II types were available, the types were taken from metadata supplied by the sample provider, not from assay-based typing. The repertoires were released in a freely available public database intended as a resource for research on the immune response to SARS-CoV-2. The sample metadata nearly always contained a de-identified subject ID, COVID-19 status, age in years and sex. The samples were drawn from the first 160 participants of the ongoing ImmuneRACE study and from 1,254 subjects provided by 6 global collaborators. Beyond this particular receptor, the publication reports: Clinical and demographic metadata were provided uncurated, with the amount varying by source and participant.

Samples from volunteer blood donors who had recovered from COVID-19 were contributed by a second Seattle source. Each collaborating institution followed its own protocols to collect whole blood in K2EDTA tubes. For TCRbeta analysis, collaborator samples were shipped as frozen whole blood, as isolated PBMCs, or as DNA extracted from either sample type. Reading the germline V gene gives CDR1 SGHRS and CDR2 YFSETQ. The CDR3 holds 14 amino acids from the cysteine to the phenylalanine. The entry retains the CDR3 DNA only, 42 bases that are in frame from base 1. The junction carries 11 bases between V and J, which are trimmed by 4 bases and 2 bases respectively. TCRbeta CDR3 regions were amplified from genomic DNA by means of the immunoSEQ Assay, a bias-controlled multiplex PCR. In the original analysis: Within the assay, amplification of reference gene primers was used to estimate how many nucleated cells each sample contained. To quantify the absolute abundance of each unique TCRbeta CDR3 rearrangement, sequence reads were collapsed and filtered. Productive Simpson clonality was computed per sample as the square root of Simpson's diversity index over productive rearrangements. Entries here come from immuneACCESS through TCRdb and include only in-frame sequences with V and J called. Some clones fail to appear in such tables; in the studies checked, an unresolved V gene covers under half of the shortfall, and the cause of the remainder is unknown. That table gives V, J and clone size, and the DNA gave D and trimming. The sample yields more than 250,000 clones; 86% were counted once. 2% to 2.5% of the sample rests with the top ten.

Points on this clone: It lacks a known antigen. No qualities accompany the bases; no much larger clone lies one base away.

Sequences were obtained from peripheral blood. This receptor was taken from a woman aged 25 to 39 who had recovered from COVID-19. This sequence uses TRBV5-1 and TRBJ2-3; TRBD1 is a possible D gene, resting on 6 matching bases. The sequenced DNA is TGCGCCAGCAGCCTAAGGGGGTACACAGATACGCAGTATTTT. This gives the protein CASSLRGYTDTQYF.